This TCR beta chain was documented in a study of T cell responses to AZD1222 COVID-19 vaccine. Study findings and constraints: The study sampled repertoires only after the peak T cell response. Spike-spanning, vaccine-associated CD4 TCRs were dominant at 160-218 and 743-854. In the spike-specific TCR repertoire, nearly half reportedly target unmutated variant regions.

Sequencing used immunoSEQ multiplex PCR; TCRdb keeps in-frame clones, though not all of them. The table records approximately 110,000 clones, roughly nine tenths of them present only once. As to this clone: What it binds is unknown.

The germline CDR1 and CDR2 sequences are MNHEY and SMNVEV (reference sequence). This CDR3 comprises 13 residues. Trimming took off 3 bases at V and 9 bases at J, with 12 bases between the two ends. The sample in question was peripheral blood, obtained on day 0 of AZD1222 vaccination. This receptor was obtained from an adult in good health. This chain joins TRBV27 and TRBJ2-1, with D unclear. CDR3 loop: CASSFGPGSEQFF. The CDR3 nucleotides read TGTGCCAGCAGTTTTGGGCCTGGAAGTGAGCAGTTCTTC.